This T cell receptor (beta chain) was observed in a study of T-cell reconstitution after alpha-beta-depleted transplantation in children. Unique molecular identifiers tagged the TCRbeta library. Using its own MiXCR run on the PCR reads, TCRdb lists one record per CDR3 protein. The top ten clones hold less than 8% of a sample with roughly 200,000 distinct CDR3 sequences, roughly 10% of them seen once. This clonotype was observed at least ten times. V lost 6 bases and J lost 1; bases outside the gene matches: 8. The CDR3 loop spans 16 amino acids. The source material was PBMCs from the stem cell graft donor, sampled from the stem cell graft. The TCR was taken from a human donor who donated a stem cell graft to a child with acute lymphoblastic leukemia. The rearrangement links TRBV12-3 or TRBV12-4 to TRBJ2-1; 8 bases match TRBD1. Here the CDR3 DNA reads TGTGCCAGCAGCATCATACAGGGGGTATCCTACAATGAGCAGTTCTTC. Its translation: CASSIIQGVSYNEQFF.